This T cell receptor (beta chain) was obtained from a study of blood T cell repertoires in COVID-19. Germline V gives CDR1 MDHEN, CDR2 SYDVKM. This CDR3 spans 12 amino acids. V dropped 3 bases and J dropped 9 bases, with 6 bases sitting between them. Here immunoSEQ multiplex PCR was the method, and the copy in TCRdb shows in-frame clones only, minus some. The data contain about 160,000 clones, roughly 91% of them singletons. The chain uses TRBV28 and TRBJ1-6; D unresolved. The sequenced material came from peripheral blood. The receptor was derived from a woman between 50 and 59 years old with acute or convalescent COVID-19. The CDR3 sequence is CASSFGGSPLHF. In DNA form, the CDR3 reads TGTGCCAGCAGTTTTGGAGGTTCACCCCTCCACTTT.